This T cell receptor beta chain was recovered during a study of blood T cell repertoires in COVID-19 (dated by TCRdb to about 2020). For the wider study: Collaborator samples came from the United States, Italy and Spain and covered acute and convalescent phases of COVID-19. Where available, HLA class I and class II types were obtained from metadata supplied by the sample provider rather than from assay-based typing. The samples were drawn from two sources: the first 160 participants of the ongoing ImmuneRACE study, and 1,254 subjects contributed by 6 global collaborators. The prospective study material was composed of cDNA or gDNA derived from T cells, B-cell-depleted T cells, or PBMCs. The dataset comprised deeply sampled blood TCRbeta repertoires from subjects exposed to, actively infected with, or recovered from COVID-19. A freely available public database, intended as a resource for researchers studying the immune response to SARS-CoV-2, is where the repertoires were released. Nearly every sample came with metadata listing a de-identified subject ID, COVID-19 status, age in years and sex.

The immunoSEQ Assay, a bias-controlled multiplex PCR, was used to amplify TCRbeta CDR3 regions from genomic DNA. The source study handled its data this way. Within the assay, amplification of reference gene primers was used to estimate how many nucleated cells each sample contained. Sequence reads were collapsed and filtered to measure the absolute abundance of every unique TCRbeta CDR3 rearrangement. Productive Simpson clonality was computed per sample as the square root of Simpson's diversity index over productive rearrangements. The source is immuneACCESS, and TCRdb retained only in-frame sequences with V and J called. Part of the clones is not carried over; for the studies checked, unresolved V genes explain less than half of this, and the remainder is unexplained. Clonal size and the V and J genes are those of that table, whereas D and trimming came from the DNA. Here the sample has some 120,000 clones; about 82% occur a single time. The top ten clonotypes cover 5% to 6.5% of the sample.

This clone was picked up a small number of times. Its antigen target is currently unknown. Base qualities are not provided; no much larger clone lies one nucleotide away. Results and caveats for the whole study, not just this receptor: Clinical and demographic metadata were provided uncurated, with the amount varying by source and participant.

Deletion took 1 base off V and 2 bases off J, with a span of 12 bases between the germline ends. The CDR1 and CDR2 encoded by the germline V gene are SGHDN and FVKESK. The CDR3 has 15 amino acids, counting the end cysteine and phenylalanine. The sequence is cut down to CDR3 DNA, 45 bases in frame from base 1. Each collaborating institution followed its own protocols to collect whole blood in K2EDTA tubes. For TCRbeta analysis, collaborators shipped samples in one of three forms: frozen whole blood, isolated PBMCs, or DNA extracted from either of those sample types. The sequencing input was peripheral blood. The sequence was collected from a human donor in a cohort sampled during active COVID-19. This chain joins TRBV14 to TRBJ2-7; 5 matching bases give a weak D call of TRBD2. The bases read TGTGCCAGCAGCCAAGCCCACGGGGTTGCCTACGAGCAGTACTTC. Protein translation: CASSQAHGVAYEQYF.